A selection of T cell receptor beta chains follows, all from one sample in a study of CD8+ T cells in alopecia areata. Using immunoSEQ multiplex PCR, the repertoire was profiled, and TCRdb retains in-frame clones only, with some absent. The sample carries 110,000 or so clones, roughly 56% recorded once. The source material was CD4+ T cells sorted from blood, sampled at week 24, from a patient treated with tofacitinib. The receptors shown here come from a human donor with alopecia areata. Both conserved end residues are part of each CDR3. Each record gives: V gene, D gene, clone size, J gene, CDR3 protein, CDR3 DNA. A D gene is named only where the DNA matches it firmly. Clone size is stated in some rows and not others, as once, few, many or a class when expanded.

V: TRBV16
D: -
size: -
J: TRBJ2-7
CDR3: CASSQFLRYEQYF
DNA: TGTGCCAGCAGCCAATTCCTTCGCTACGAGCAGTACTTC

V: TRBV15
D: -
size: -
J: TRBJ1-2
CDR3: CATSSPRDMNYGYTF
DNA: TGTGCCACCAGCAGTCCCCGGGACATGAACTATGGCTACACCTTC

V: TRBV5-1
D: -
size: -
J: TRBJ2-5
CDR3: CASSLETRRETQYF
DNA: TGCGCCAGCAGCCTGGAGACGCGTCGGGAGACCCAGTACTTC

V: TRBV4-1
D: -
size: -
J: TRBJ1-2
CDR3: CASSQVSERNGYTF
DNA: TGCGCCAGCAGCCAAGTATCAGAGAGGAATGGCTACACCTTC

V: TRBV4-3
D: -
size: -
J: TRBJ2-4
CDR3: CASSQDTGVAKNIQYF
DNA: TGCGCCAGCAGCCAAGATACGGGGGTAGCCAAAAACATTCAGTACTTC

V: TRBV2
D: -
size: -
J: TRBJ2-3
CDR3: CASSPRADTQYF
DNA: TGTGCCAGCAGCCCCAGAGCAGATACGCAGTATTTT

V: TRBV29-1
D: TRBD1
size: -
J: TRBJ1-1
CDR3: CSAHKNRGGTEAFF
DNA: TGCAGCGCCCATAAAAACAGGGGAGGCACTGAAGCTTTCTTT

V: TRBV29-1
D: -
size: -
J: TRBJ1-2
CDR3: CSGWGGYGYTF
DNA: TGCAGCGGATGGGGTGGGTATGGCTACACCTTC

V: TRBV30
D: -
size: -
J: TRBJ2-3
CDR3: CAWRGGGDTQYF
DNA: TGTGCCTGGAGAGGGGGGGGAGATACGCAGTATTTT

V: TRBV6-6
D: -
size: -
J: TRBJ1-1
CDR3: CASSRGGFEAFF
DNA: TGTGCCAGCAGCCGAGGTGGTTTTGAAGCTTTCTTT

V: TRBV28
D: -
size: -
J: TRBJ2-3
CDR3: CASSRAGTDTQYF
DNA: TGTGCCAGCAGTCGAGCCGGGACAGATACGCAGTATTTT

V: TRBV5-1
D: -
size: -
J: TRBJ2-7
CDR3: CASSLDNFYEQYF
DNA: TGCGCCAGCAGCTTGGACAACTTCTACGAGCAGTACTTC

V: TRBV30
D: -
size: -
J: TRBJ1-5
CDR3: CAWSNRGNQPQHF
DNA: TGTGCCTGGAGTAACAGGGGCAATCAGCCCCAGCATTTT

V: TRBV7-9
D: TRBD2
size: -
J: TRBJ2-3
CDR3: CASSRGTSGQVDTQYF
DNA: TGTGCCAGCAGCCGCGGGACTAGCGGGCAGGTAGATACGCAGTATTTT

V: TRBV30
D: -
size: -
J: TRBJ1-2
CDR3: CAWSRRGLFNYGYTF
DNA: TGTGCCTGGAGCCGCCGGGGCCTATTTAACTATGGCTACACCTTC

V: TRBV7-2
D: TRBD1
size: few
J: TRBJ1-5
CDR3: CASSPGTGGINQPQHF
DNA: TGTGCCAGCAGCCCCGGGACAGGGGGTATCAATCAGCCCCAGCATTTT